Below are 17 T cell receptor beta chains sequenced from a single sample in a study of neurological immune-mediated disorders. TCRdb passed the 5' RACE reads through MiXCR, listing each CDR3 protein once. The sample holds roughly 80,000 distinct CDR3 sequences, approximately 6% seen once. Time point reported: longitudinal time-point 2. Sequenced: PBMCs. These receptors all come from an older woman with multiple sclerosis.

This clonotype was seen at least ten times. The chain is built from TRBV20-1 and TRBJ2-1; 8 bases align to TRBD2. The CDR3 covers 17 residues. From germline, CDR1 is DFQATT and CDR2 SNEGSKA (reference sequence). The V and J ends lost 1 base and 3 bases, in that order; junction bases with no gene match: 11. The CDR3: CSARAVQRGNDYNEQFF. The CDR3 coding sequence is TGCAGTGCTAGAGCGGTACAGCGGGGGAACGACTACAATGAGCAGTTCTTC.

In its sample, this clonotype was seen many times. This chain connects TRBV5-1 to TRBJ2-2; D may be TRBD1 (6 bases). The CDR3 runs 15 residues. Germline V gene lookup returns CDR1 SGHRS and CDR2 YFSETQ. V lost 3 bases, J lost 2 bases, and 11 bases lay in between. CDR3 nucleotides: TGCGCCAGCAGCTATGCCAGGGGAAACACCGGGGAGCTGTTTTTT. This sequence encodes CASSYARGNTGELFF.

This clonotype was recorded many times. The CDR3 sequence: CASSGTRETQYF. The CDR3 nucleotides are TGTGCCAGCAGCGGGACACGGGAGACCCAGTACTTC. The chain carries TRBV5-6 and TRBJ2-5; D is possibly TRBD1 (6 bases). Germline CDR1 reads SGHDT; CDR2 reads YYEEEE. Trimming left V 4 bases short and J 5 bases short, with 9 bases between. The CDR3 length is 12 residues.

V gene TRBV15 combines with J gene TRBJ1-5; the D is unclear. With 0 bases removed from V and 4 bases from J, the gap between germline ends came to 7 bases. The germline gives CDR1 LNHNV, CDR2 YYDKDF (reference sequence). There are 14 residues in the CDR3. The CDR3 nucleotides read TGTGCCACCAGCAGAGAGAGAGGAAATCAGCCCCAGCATTTT. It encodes CATSRERGNQPQHF.

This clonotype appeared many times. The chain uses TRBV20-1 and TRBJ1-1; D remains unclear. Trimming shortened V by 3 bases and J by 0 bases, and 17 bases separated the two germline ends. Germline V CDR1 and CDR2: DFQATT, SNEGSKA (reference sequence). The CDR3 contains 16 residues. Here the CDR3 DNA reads TGCAGTGCTAGGGGTGGCTTGAGCTCGGTGAACACTGAAGCTTTCTTT. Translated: CSARGGLSSVNTEAFF.

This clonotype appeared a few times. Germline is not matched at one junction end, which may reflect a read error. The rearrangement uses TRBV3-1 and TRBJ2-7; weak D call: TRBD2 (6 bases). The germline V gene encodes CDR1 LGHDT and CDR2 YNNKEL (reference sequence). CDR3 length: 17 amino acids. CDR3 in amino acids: CVSSQDLGGFSSYEQYF. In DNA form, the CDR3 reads TGTGTCAGCAGCCAAGATCTCGGGGGTTTCAGCTCCTACGAGCAGTACTTC.

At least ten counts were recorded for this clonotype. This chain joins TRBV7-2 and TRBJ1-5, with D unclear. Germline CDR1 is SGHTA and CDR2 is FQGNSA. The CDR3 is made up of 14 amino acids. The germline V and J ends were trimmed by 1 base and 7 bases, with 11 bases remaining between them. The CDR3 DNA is TGTGCCAGCAGCTTAGGGGCAGAAGGGCAGCCCCAGCATTTT. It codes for CASSLGAEGQPQHF.

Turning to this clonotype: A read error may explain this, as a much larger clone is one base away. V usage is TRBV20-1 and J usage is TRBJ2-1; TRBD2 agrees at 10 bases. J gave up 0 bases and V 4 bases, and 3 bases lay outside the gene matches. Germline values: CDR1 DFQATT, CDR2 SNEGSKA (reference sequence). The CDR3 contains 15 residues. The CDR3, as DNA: TGCAGTGCTAATATAGCGGGGGGCTCCTACAATGAGCAGTTCTTC. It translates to CSANIAGGSYNEQFF.

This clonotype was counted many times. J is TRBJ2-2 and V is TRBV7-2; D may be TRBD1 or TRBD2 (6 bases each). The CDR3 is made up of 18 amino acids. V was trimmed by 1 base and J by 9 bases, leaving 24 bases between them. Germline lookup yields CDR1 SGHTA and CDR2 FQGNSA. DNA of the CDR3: TGTGCCAGCAGCTTAGGGATACAGGGAGGAGGGGCGGGCCGGGAGCTGTTTTTT. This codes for CASSLGIQGGGAGRELFF.

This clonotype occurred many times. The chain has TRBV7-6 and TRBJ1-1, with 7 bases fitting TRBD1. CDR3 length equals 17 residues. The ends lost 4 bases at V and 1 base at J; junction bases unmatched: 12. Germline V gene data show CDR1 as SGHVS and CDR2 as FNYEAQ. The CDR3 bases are TGTGCCAGCAGCTATATTACAGGGGCAGGGGGGAACACTGAAGCTTTCTTT. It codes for CASSYITGAGGNTEAFF.

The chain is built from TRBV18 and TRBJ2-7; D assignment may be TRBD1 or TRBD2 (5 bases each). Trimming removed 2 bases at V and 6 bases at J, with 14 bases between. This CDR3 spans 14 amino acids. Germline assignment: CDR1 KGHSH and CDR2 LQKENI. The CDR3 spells CASSPAGAAGEQYF. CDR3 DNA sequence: TGTGCCAGCTCACCAGCTGGGGCCGCGGGCGAGCAGTACTTC.

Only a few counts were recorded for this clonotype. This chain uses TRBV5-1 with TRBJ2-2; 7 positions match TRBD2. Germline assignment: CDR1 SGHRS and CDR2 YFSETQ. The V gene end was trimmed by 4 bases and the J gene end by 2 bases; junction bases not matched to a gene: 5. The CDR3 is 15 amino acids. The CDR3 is CASSPGGPNTGELFF. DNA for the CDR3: TGCGCCAGCAGCCCGGGGGGTCCAAACACCGGGGAGCTGTTTTTT.

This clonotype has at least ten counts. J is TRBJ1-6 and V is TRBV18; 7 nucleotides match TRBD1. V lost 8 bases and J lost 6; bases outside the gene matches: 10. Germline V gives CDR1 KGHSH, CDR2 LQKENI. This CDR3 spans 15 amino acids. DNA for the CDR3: TGTGCCAGCCACCCCGGGACAGAGTTTAATTCACCCCTCCACTTT. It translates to CASHPGTEFNSPLHF.

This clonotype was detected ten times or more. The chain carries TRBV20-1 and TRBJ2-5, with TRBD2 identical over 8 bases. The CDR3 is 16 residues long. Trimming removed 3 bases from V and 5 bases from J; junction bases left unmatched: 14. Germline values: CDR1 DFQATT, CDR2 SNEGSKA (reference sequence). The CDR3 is CSASLVAGSRAETQYF. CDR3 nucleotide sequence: TGCAGTGCTAGCTTGGTAGCGGGGAGTCGGGCGGAGACCCAGTACTTC.

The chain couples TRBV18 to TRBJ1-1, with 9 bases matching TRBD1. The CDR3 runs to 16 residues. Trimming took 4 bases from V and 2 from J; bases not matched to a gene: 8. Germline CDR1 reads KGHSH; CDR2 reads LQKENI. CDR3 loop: CASSLDRDRVNTEAFF. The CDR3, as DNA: TGTGCCAGCTCACTAGACCGGGACAGGGTAAACACTGAAGCTTTCTTT.

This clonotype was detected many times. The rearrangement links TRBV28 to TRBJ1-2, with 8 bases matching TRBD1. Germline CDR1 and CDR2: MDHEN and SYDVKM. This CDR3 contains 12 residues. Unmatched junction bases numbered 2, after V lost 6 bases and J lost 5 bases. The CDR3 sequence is CASRQGAYGYTF. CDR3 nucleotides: TGTGCCAGCAGGCAGGGGGCGTATGGCTACACCTTC.

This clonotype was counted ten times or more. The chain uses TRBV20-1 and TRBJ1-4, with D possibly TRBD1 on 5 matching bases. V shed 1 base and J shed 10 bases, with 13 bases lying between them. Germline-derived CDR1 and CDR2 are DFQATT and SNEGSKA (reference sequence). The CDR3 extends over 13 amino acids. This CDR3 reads CSARVGDVGKLFF. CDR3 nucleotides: TGCAGTGCTAGAGTTGGGGACGTGGGAAAACTGTTTTTT.